This is a list of T cell receptor beta chains from one sample in a study of T cells in Graves' hyperthyroidism and ophthalmopathy. TCRdb itself ran the multiplex PCR reads through MiXCR, one entry per CDR3 protein. The sample includes around 540,000 distinct CDR3 sequences, around 16% of them seen just once. Sample: blood. The origin of the receptors is a woman aged 30 to 39 with Graves' ophthalmopathy. CDR3s include the opening cysteine and the closing phenylalanine or tryptophan. The D gene is left open where the match is weak. A row's size may be missing; if present it is once, few, many or a size class.

D	size	V	J	DNA	CDR3
-	few	TRBV20-1	TRBJ1-2	TGCAGTGCTTACTTTAACTATGGCTACACCTTC	CSAYFNYGYTF
-	many	TRBV7-3	TRBJ2-3	TGTGCCAGCAGCTCATCTAGGGAGGATACGCAGTATTTT	CASSSSREDTQYF
TRBD2	many	TRBV7-2	TRBJ2-5	TGTGCCAGCAGCTTAGAACTAGCGGGAGGGCCAGAGACCCAGTACTTC	CASSLELAGGPETQYF
-	-	TRBV5-1	TRBJ1-6	TGCGCCAGCAGCAGGGAAGGACATAATTCACCCCTCCACTTT	CASSREGHNSPLHF
-	-	TRBV4-3	TRBJ1-3	TGCGCCAGCAGCCAAGAGGTGGGGGGGATTGGAAACACCATATATTTT	CASSQEVGGIGNTIYF
TRBD2	few	TRBV20-1	TRBJ2-3	TGCAGTGCCAGCGGGGCGGGAGAAGGAGATACGCAGTATTTT	CSASGAGEGDTQYF
-	many	TRBV28	TRBJ2-7	TGTGCCAGCAGTCGACAACCTCCAGGACAGCAATACGAGCAGTACTTC	CASSRQPPGQQYEQYF
-	many	TRBV7-2	TRBJ2-5	TGTGCCAGCAGCTTTAACAGGCAAGAGACCCAGTACTTC	CASSFNRQETQYF
-	many	TRBV6-1	TRBJ1-5	TGTGCCAGCAAGGCTTACGGCAATCAGCCCCAGCATTTT	CASKAYGNQPQHF
TRBD2	few	TRBV3-1	TRBJ2-2	TGTGCCAGCAGCCAAGCACTAGCGGGAACCGGGGAGCTGTTTTTT	CASSQALAGTGELFF
TRBD2	-	TRBV20-1	TRBJ2-7	TGCAGTGCTAGAGACGGGACTAGCTCCTACAATGAGCAGTACTTC	CSARDGTSSYNEQYF
-	few	TRBV28	TRBJ2-1	TGTGCCAGCAGTTTCGTGGGAGGGGGTCAGTTCTTC	CASSFVGGGQFF
-	many	TRBV20-1	TRBJ1-5	TGCAGTGCTAGCTCCGGTGCCCTCAATCAGCCCCAGCATTTT	CSASSGALNQPQHF
-	-	TRBV10-3	TRBJ1-1	TGTGCCATCAGTGAGTCTCTGGCAGTCATGAACACTGAAGCTTTCTTT	CAISESLAVMNTEAFF
-	many	TRBV30	TRBJ2-7	TGTGCCTGGAGTGCTGCGGGAAGAGATGTCTACGAGCAGTACTTC	CAWSAAGRDVYEQYF
-	few	TRBV28	TRBJ1-5	TGTGCCGCGATGAGCAATCAGCCCCAGCATTTT	CAAMSNQPQHF
TRBD2	few	TRBV20-1	TRBJ2-2	TGCAGTGCAAGTCCTGTAGCGGGACTAGCGAACACCGGGGAGCTGTTTTTT	CSASPVAGLANTGELFF
TRBD2	-	TRBV4-1	TRBJ2-5	TGCGCCAGCAGCCAAGATCGGAGCGGGAGTGGGGAGACCCAGTACTTC	CASSQDRSGSGETQYF
-	many	TRBV28	TRBJ2-7	TGTGCCAGCAGCCCCCCAATACTAGAGTACCTCTCCTACGAGCAGTACTTC	CASSPPILEYLSYEQYF
TRBD2	many	TRBV7-3	TRBJ2-1	TGTGCCAGCAGCCGGACTAGCGGATTCTACAATGAGCAGTTCTTC	CASSRTSGFYNEQFF
-	-	TRBV4-2	TRBJ1-2	TGTGCCAGCAGCCAAACTACCTATGGCTACACCTTC	CASSQTTYGYTF
-	few	TRBV6-1	TRBJ1-6	TGTGCCAGCACCCAGAGCTCTATGAATTCACCCCTCCACTTT	CASTQSSMNSPLHF
-	many	TRBV20-1	TRBJ2-7	TGCAGTGCTAGTAGGGAGTTCGACGAGCAGTACTTC	CSASREFDEQYF